The source of this T cell receptor beta chain is a study of blood T cell repertoires in COVID-19. The CDR3 has 15 amino acids. The V end lost 4 bases, the J end lost 0 bases, and 13 bases lay between the germline ends. Germline loops: CDR1 MGHRA, CDR2 YSYEKL. Generated by immunoSEQ multiplex PCR, the TCRdb table keeps only in-frame clones and is missing some. The sample contains about 93,000 clones, around 86% of which appear only once. This chain connects TRBV4-1 to TRBJ2-7, with a tentative D call TRBD1 (5 bases). Sequencing was done on a sample of peripheral blood. The receptor comes from a man in his 60s with COVID-19, enrolled during active disease. The CDR3 spells CASSPRWTSSYEQYF. The CDR3 region has the DNA TGCGCCAGCAGCCCACGCTGGACAAGCTCCTACGAGCAGTACTTC.